These 11 T cell receptor beta chains originate from one sample sequenced in a study of blood T cell repertoires in COVID-19. The table came from immunoSEQ multiplex PCR; TCRdb's copy has only in-frame clones and leaves some out. Of 150,000 to 200,000 clones in the sample, around 90% were seen once. Sequenced input: peripheral blood. These receptors originate from a man between 50 and 59 years old with acute or convalescent COVID-19.

V usage is TRBV6-2 or TRBV6-3 and J usage is TRBJ2-1, with 9 bases matching TRBD1. The CDR3 has 14 amino acids. Losses at the gene ends were 5 bases for V and 9 bases for J; bases not matched to a gene: 8. CDR1 is MNHEY, CDR2 SVGEGT, per germline. The CDR3 bases are TGTGCCAGCAGTCGTCCCGGGACAGGGTTTGAGCAGTTCTTC. Translated: CASSRPGTGFEQFF.

This clone was picked up one time. This sequence joins TRBV5-1 and TRBJ1-4, with a possible D match to TRBD1 (6 bases). Germline CDR1 is SGHRS and CDR2 is YFSETQ. This CDR3 comprises 13 residues. V dropped 5 bases and J dropped 8 bases, with 13 bases sitting between them. The CDR3 DNA is TGCGCCAGCAGTAGGTGGCAGGGGGAAAAACTGTTTTTT. It codes for CASSRWQGEKLFF.

Concerning this clone itself: Other DNA variants within this sample encode the same CDR3. The chain has TRBV27 and TRBJ2-1; D remains unclear. The CDR3 consists of 14 residues. Germline values: CDR1 MNHEY, CDR2 SMNVEV (reference sequence). Trimming removed 4 bases from V and 0 bases from J, with 7 bases in between. The CDR3 bases are TGTGCCAGCAGTTCCCCTAGCTCCTACAATGAGCAGTTCTTC. Its translation is CASSSPSSYNEQFF.

The V and J genes are TRBV28 and TRBJ2-1; the match to TRBD2 covers 10 bases. In germline, CDR1 is MDHEN, CDR2 SYDVKM. CDR3 length: 19 amino acids. Trimming cost V 3 bases and J 7 bases; bases outside gene matches: 18. The DNA of the CDR3 is TGTGCCAGCAGTTTGGTGCTTTTTTCGGCTAGCGGGAGTCAAAATGAGCAGTTCTTC. It specifies CASSLVLFSASGSQNEQFF.

The CDR3 loop reads CASSLVAHYEISTDTQYF. CDR3 DNA sequence: TGTGCCAGCAGCTTAGTCGCTCACTACGAGATTAGCACAGATACGCAGTATTTT. This chain joins TRBV11-3 and TRBJ2-3; no clear D. The CDR3 is 18 residues long. With 1 base removed from V and 0 bases from J, the gap between germline ends came to 17 bases. From germline, CDR1 is SGHNT and CDR2 YENEEA. The full variable domain, its missing parts supplied by reference TRBV11-3 and TRBJ2-3, is EAGVVQSPRYKIIEKKQPVAFWCNPISGHNTLYWYLQNLGQGPELLIRYENEEAVDDSQLPKDRFSAERLKGVDSTLKIQPAELGDSAVYLCASSLVAHYEISTDTQYFGPGTRLTVL.

The chain uses TRBV28 and TRBJ1-3; D might be TRBD1 (5 bases). V lost 8 bases to trimming and J lost 3 bases, with 8 bases between them. This CDR3 comprises 12 residues. Per the germline V gene, CDR1 is MDHEN and CDR2 is SYDVKM. The CDR3, as DNA: TGTGCCAGCCTCAGGGTTGGAAACACCATATATTTT. Protein sequence: CASLRVGNTIYF.

The chain couples TRBV7-9 to TRBJ1-1, with no clear D. Germline V gene lookup returns CDR1 SEHNR and CDR2 FQNEAQ (reference sequence). The length of the CDR3 is 13 residues. V was shortened by 0 bases and J by 12 bases, with 14 bases between the two germline ends. CDR3 in DNA: TGTGCCAGCAGCTTAGCCGCAGCCCCGGGGACTTTCTTT. Translation: CASSLAAAPGTFF.

The rearrangement links TRBV5-8 to TRBJ2-1; D is ambiguous. The CDR3 runs 14 residues. Germline-derived CDR1 and CDR2 are SGHTS and YDEGEE. The germline V and J ends were trimmed by 4 bases and 10 bases, with 18 bases remaining between them. The CDR3 region is CASSPGVGLREQFF. CDR3 bases: TGTGCCAGCAGCCCCGGAGTCGGCCTTCGGGAGCAGTTCTTC.

The chain is built from TRBV28 and TRBJ2-3; 7 nucleotides match TRBD1. The V gene end was trimmed by 5 bases and the J gene end by 6 bases; junction bases not matched to a gene: 8. Germline-derived CDR1 and CDR2 are MDHEN and SYDVKM. The CDR3 extends over 14 amino acids. CDR3 residues: CASSGTGEGDTQYF. DNA for the CDR3: TGTGCCAGCAGTGGAACAGGGGAAGGGGATACGCAGTATTTT.

This clone was seen only a few times. The V call is TRBV2, the J call TRBJ2-1, with D tentatively TRBD2 (6 bases). This CDR3 contains 13 residues. The V gene's germline CDR1 is SNHLY and CDR2 FYNNEI. V gave up 7 bases and J gave up 9 bases, with 16 bases separating them. CDR3 in DNA: TGTGCCAGCACCATACGGGAGATGGGTGAGCAGTTCTTC. This codes for CASTIREMGEQFF.

The rearrangement joins TRBV25-1 to TRBJ2-5; tentative D call: TRBD1 (6 bases). Trimming removed 5 bases at V and 4 bases at J, with 8 bases between. Germline V lookup: CDR1 MGHDK, CDR2 SYGVNS. There are 12 residues in the CDR3. The CDR3 here is CASSWGRETQYF. CDR3 DNA sequence: TGTGCCAGCAGTTGGGGGCGAGAGACCCAGTACTTC.